This T cell receptor beta chain came from a study of blood T cell repertoires in COVID-19 (dated by TCRdb to the early 2020s). Broadly, across the study: The collaborator samples originated in the United States, Italy and Spain and spanned the acute and convalescent phases of COVID-19. The material from the prospective study consisted of cDNA or gDNA derived from T cells, B-cell-depleted T cells, or PBMCs. Subjects who had been exposed to COVID-19, were actively infected with it, or had recovered from it provided the deeply sampled blood TCRbeta repertoires that made up the dataset. The repertoires were released in a freely available public database intended as a resource for research on the immune response to SARS-CoV-2. The samples were drawn from two sources: the first 160 participants of the ongoing ImmuneRACE study, and 1,000 to 1,500 subjects contributed by 6 global collaborators. Sample metadata almost always included a de-identified subject ID, COVID-19 status, age in years and sex. Where HLA class I and class II types were available, the types were taken from metadata supplied by the sample provider, not from assay-based typing.

Enrolling through a virtual design, the prospective study's participants ranged in age from roughly 18 to 90 years and lived across roughly 24 United States geographic areas. To assign participants to cohorts, the prospective study relied on clinical history that participants themselves reported in a screening survey and a study questionnaire. For ImmuneRACE Cohort 3, a participant was defined as recovered based on two consecutive negative NP/OP PCR tests, clearance by a healthcare professional, or resolution of symptoms. Each participant in the prospective study had whole blood, serum and a nasopharyngeal or oropharyngeal swab collected by mobile phlebotomists. Prospective study participants could optionally give additional blood draws and questionnaires over a 2-month period. Before DNA extraction, prospective study blood samples were shipped either frozen or at room temperature. The study at large found these results: The quantity of clinical and demographic metadata differed by source and by participant and was supplied without curation.

The immunoSEQ Assay, a bias-controlled multiplex PCR, was used to amplify TCRbeta CDR3 regions from genomic DNA. In the source study's methods: Within the assay, amplification of reference gene primers was used to estimate how many nucleated cells each sample contained. To quantify the absolute abundance of each unique TCRbeta CDR3 rearrangement, sequence reads were collapsed and filtered. Productive Simpson clonality was computed per sample as the square root of Simpson's diversity index over productive rearrangements. TCRdb provides this immuneACCESS table in a form limited to in-frame rearrangements. Some clones are lacking; in checked studies, under half of them reflect an unresolved V gene, and why the rest are absent is not known. V and J calls and clone size follow that table, whereas D and trimming were derived from the DNA. This sample is represented by under 300,000 clones; under 95% of them were singletons. The top ten clones comprise approximately 2% of the sample.

Note on this clone: Its antigen is currently not known. No base quality information exists; no much larger clone differs at one position.

The CDR1 and CDR2 encoded by the germline V gene are SQVTM and ANQGSEA. The germline V end is reduced by 6 bases and the J end by 3 bases; junction bases left unmatched: 1. The CDR3 measures 11 amino acids from cysteine to phenylalanine. Kept here is only the CDR3 DNA, which spans 33 bases and is read in frame from base 1. In this chain, TRBV29-1 is recombined with TRBJ1-1, with TRBD1 matching 7 junction bases. The sequence was obtained from a woman between 18 and 30 years old who had recovered from COVID-19. Sequencing was done on a sample of PBMCs or T cells enriched from blood (not recorded which). The CDR3 here reads CSVTGYTEAFF. The DNA sequence is as follows: TGCAGCGTGACAGGGTACACTGAAGCTTTCTTT.